The present T cell receptor (beta chain) was sequenced within a study of blood T cell repertoires in COVID-19. Clinical histories supplied by participants themselves formed the basis of cohort assignment. Shortly before study entry, within 2 weeks, exposed participants had met a COVID-19 case. This clone is a singleton in its sample. As originally analysed: Amplification of reference gene primers was used by the study to estimate nucleated cell counts. TCRdb's copy holds only in-frame clones and misses some; the assay was immunoSEQ multiplex PCR. V, J and clone size are those of that table, while D and trimming were read from the DNA. The table lists some 290,000 clones, more than 85% of them singletons. Trimming removed 6 bases at V and 3 bases at J, with 14 bases between. The CDR3 has 14 residues. CDR1 and CDR2 (germline): MNHEY, SVGAGI.

The sequenced material came from PBMCs or T cells enriched from blood (not recorded which). This receptor was taken from a young woman who had been exposed to COVID-19. V is TRBV6-5 and J is TRBJ1-2; the D is unclear. DNA of the CDR3: TGTGCCAGCAGCTCACATCGAGGGTACTATGGCTACACCTTC. Translated, it gives CASSSHRGYYGYTF.